The 27 T cell receptor beta chains below were found in one sample sequenced in a study of human CD8 memory T cell subsets. UMI-labeled 5' RACE generated the TCR beta libraries. Reanalyzing the 5' RACE reads, TCRdb keeps one entry per CDR3 protein, without DNA. This sample's table reports 10,000 to 14,000 distinct CDR3 sequences. Sample: CD8+ T cells from PBMCs. Receptors were obtained from a human donor in good health.

V gene TRBV28 combines with J gene TRBJ2-1; the D gene TCRdb calls, TRBD1, cannot be checked with no DNA. The CDR3 has 13 residues. Germline CDR1 is MDHEN and CDR2 is SYDVKM. The CDR3 protein is CASSQPGFHEQFF.

The chain carries TRBV6-6 and TRBJ2-7. Germline values: CDR1 MNHNY, CDR2 SVGAGI (reference sequence). The CDR3 is made up of 11 amino acids. This CDR3 is CASSRTYEQYF.

V usage is TRBV7-3 and J usage is TRBJ2-1; absent DNA, TCRdb's TRBD2 call cannot be checked. Germline V gene data show CDR1 as SGHTA and CDR2 as FQGTGA. The CDR3 extends over 15 amino acids. The CDR3 is CASSTSGGNNNEQFF.

The V and J genes are TRBV10-3 and TRBJ1-2; TCRdb lists TRBD1, though no DNA is available to test this call. The CDR3 totals 15 residues. Germline V CDR1 and CDR2: ENHRY, SYGVKD. The CDR3 region is CAISLGRGEVDGYTF.

Its frequency marks this clonotype as medium-sized. This chain links TRBV29-1 with TRBJ2-7; the D call from TCRdb, TRBD1, cannot be confirmed without DNA. There are 15 residues in the CDR3. CDR1 and CDR2 from the germline V gene are SQVTM and ANQGSEA. The CDR3 loop is CSIALHGTASYEQYF.

The V gene is TRBV13, the J gene TRBJ2-1; no DNA is available, so the TRBD1 call from TCRdb remains unchecked. The CDR3 length is 20 residues. Germline CDR1 PRHDT, CDR2 FYEKMQ (reference sequence). CDR3 in amino acids: CASSSRRGDEMSLSYNEQFF.

The rearrangement uses TRBV6-1 and TRBJ1-5; the TCRdb call, TRBD1, lacks DNA for checking. CDR1 and CDR2 (germline): MNHNS, SASEGT. The CDR3 spans 14 residues. The CDR3 reads CASRDGTPNQPQHF.

J is TRBJ2-7 and V is TRBV28; absent DNA, TCRdb's TRBD2 call cannot be checked. The CDR3 length is 15 residues. Per germline, CDR1 MDHEN and CDR2 SYDVKM. CDR3 protein: CASSLFSIGGVEQYF.

V is TRBV29-1 and J is TRBJ2-5; TCRdb reports TRBD1, a call that lacks DNA to check it against. This CDR3 spans 13 amino acids. Germline V gene sequence: CDR1 SQVTM, CDR2 ANQGSEA. The CDR3 loop reads CSVPGQGQETQYF.

This rearrangement joins TRBV6-5 to TRBJ2-7. This CDR3 contains 15 residues. CDR1 and CDR2 from the germline V gene are MNHEY and SVGAGI. CDR3 sequence reads: CASSYSGSSFYEQYF.

Judged by frequency, this clonotype is medium-sized. The chain couples TRBV3-1 to TRBJ2-2; TCRdb calls TRBD1, which cannot be checked without DNA. Germline V gene data show CDR1 as LGHDT and CDR2 as YNNKEL (reference sequence). There are 14 residues in the CDR3. CDR3: CASSPDRENGELFF.

The V gene is TRBV4-2, the J gene TRBJ2-7; there is no DNA to check the TCRdb D call of TRBD2. The CDR3 is 15 residues long. Germline lookup yields CDR1 LGHNA and CDR2 YNFKEQ. The CDR3 loop is CASSQGGGLRHEQYF.

V is TRBV7-9 and J is TRBJ2-3. The CDR3 totals 14 residues. Germline-derived CDR1 and CDR2 are SEHNR and FQNEAQ (reference sequence). CDR3 residues: CASSSDPRVDTQYF.

This clonotype is called medium-sized based on its frequency. The chain is built from TRBV28 and TRBJ2-3; as DNA is missing, the TRBD2 call by TCRdb cannot be tested. CDR3 size: 13 residues. Germline CDR1 MDHEN, CDR2 SYDVKM. The CDR3 sequence is CASGRSSTDTQYF.

This rearrangement joins TRBV20-1 to TRBJ2-3; with no DNA, the TCRdb D assignment of TRBD2 cannot be verified. The germline gives CDR1 DFQATT, CDR2 SNEGSKA (reference sequence). CDR3 size: 18 residues. CDR3 sequence: CSARDGEREWGRTDTQYF.

V gene TRBV28 combines with J gene TRBJ1-1; TCRdb's assignment of TRBD1 cannot be checked, as there is no DNA. Germline V gives CDR1 MDHEN, CDR2 SYDVKM. CDR3 length equals 14 residues. CDR3 loop: CASSAGQGGTEAFF. Together with reference TRBV28 and TRBJ1-1, the CDR3 gives the full variable domain: DVKVTQSSRYLVKRTGEKVFLECVQDMDHENMFWYRQDPGLGLRLIYFSYDVKMKEKGDIPEGYSVSREKKERFSLILESASTNQTSMYLCASSAGQGGTEAFFGQGTRLTVV.

This sequence joins TRBV20-1 and TRBJ1-1; the D gene TCRdb calls, TRBD1, cannot be checked with no DNA. Germline V gives CDR1 DFQATT, CDR2 SNEGSKA (reference sequence). The CDR3 is 13 residues long. The CDR3 protein is CSARAENRGEAFF.

The J gene is TRBJ2-1, the V gene TRBV7-6; the D gene TCRdb calls, TRBD2, cannot be checked with no DNA. The CDR3 spans 15 residues. CDR1 is SGHVS, CDR2 FNYEAQ, per germline. Here the CDR3 reads CASSLTLAGNNEQFF.

The chain couples TRBV20-1 to TRBJ2-3; there is no DNA to check the TCRdb D call of TRBD1. The germline V gene encodes CDR1 DFQATT and CDR2 SNEGSKA (reference sequence). The CDR3 is 14 amino acids. CDR3 residues: CSARSPADTDTQYF.

The rearrangement uses TRBV12-3 or TRBV12-4 and TRBJ2-7; TCRdb designates TRBD1, a call that cannot be tested without DNA. CDR3 length: 14 residues. CDR3 loop: CASSSWDRLYEQYF.

V gene TRBV4-1 combines with J gene TRBJ2-7; there is no DNA to check the TCRdb D call of TRBD1. The CDR3 is 15 residues long. Germline CDR1 and CDR2: MGHRA and YSYEKL. CDR3 amino acids: CASSQEDSLLYEQYF.

The chain has TRBV10-2 and TRBJ2-5; TCRdb picks TRBD1, but there is no DNA to check that call. The CDR3 covers 14 residues. Germline V lookup: CDR1 WSHSY, CDR2 SAAADI. The CDR3 reads CASSRDRGEETQYF.

The V call is TRBV27, the J call TRBJ2-5. The CDR3 loop spans 13 amino acids. Germline CDR1 reads MNHEY; CDR2 reads SMNVEV (reference sequence). The CDR3 spells CASKGRLQETQYF.

This clonotype is called medium-sized based on its frequency. This chain joins TRBV14 and TRBJ2-1. This CDR3 has 12 residues. Germline loops: CDR1 SGHDN, CDR2 FVKESK. CDR3 region: CASSHRYNEQFF. The full variable domain, completed using reference TRBV14 and TRBJ2-1, is EAGVTQFPSHSVIEKGQTVTLRCDPISGHDNLYWYRRVMGKEIKFLLHFVKESKQDESGMPNNRFLAERTGGTYSTLKVQPAELEDSGVYFCASSHRYNEQFFGPGTRLTVL.

The V call is TRBV11-2, the J call TRBJ2-7. The CDR3 length is 14 residues. The germline gives CDR1 SGHAT, CDR2 FQNNGV. The CDR3 reads CASSLDADTYEQYF.

The chain combines TRBV7-3 with TRBJ2-3; the TCRdb D gene call, TRBD2, has no DNA to confirm it. The CDR3 length is 14 residues. CDR1 and CDR2 from the germline V gene are SGHTA and FQGTGA. CDR3 sequence: CASSQYGGTDTQYF.

The chain is built from TRBV5-1 and TRBJ2-2; as DNA is missing, the TRBD2 call by TCRdb cannot be tested. CDR1 and CDR2 from the germline V gene are SGHRS and YFSETQ. The CDR3 loop spans 15 amino acids. CDR3 residues: CASNSGTSNTGELFF. Full variable domain (rest looked up from reference TRBV5-1 and TRBJ2-2): KAGVTQTPRYLIKTRGQQVTLSCSPISGHRSVSWYQQTPGQGLQFLFEYFSETQRNKGNFPGRFSGRQFSNSRSEMNVSTLELGDSALYLCASNSGTSNTGELFFGEGSRLTVL.